These 16 T cell receptor beta chains originate from one sample sequenced in a study of CD39 and CD103 CD8 tumor-infiltrating T cells. Only in-frame clones appear in the TCRdb table, and some are missing; sequencing was by immunoSEQ multiplex PCR. The sample records roughly 15,000 clones, 80% to 95% being singletons. The sequencing input was CD8+ T cells sorted from blood. Subset defined: total memory CD8 T cells (CD45RA-CCR7+/-) from blood or uninvolved lymph node. The receptors stem from a human donor with head and neck squamous cell carcinoma.

The rearrangement joins TRBV2 to TRBJ2-7, with 10 bases aligning to TRBD2. Per germline, CDR1 SNHLY and CDR2 FYNNEI. Trimming removed 7 bases from V and 9 bases from J; junction bases left unmatched: 9. CDR3 length equals 13 residues. In DNA, the CDR3 is TGTGCCAGCACGGGACTAGCGCCCCCCCGGCAGTACTTC. As protein: CASTGLAPPRQYF. The complete variable domain, with remaining parts taken from reference TRBV2 and TRBJ2-7, reads EPEVTQTPSHQVTQMGQEVILRCVPISNHLYFYWYRQILGQKVEFLVSFYNNEISEKSEIFDDQFSVERPDGSNFTLKIRSTKLEDSAMYFCASTGLAPPRQYFGPGTRLTVT.

The chain uses TRBV30 and TRBJ1-2; D ambiguous. CDR1 and CDR2 from the germline V gene are GTSNPN and SVGIG (reference sequence). This CDR3 contains 13 residues. V shed 5 bases and J shed 8 bases, with 18 bases lying between them. The CDR3 spells CAWALANLGGYTF. DNA of the CDR3: TGTGCCTGGGCCCTTGCAAACCTAGGCGGCTACACCTTC.

The rearrangement links TRBV4-1 to TRBJ1-2; 8 bases agree with TRBD1. The V and J ends lost 0 bases and 4 bases, in that order; junction bases with no gene match: 4. CDR1 MGHRA and CDR2 YSYEKL come from the germline V gene. The CDR3 covers 15 residues. CDR3 region: CASSQEDREGYGYTF. The CDR3 DNA reads as TGCGCCAGCAGCCAAGAGGACAGGGAGGGCTATGGCTACACCTTC.

This clone turned up a few times. J is TRBJ1-5 and V is TRBV19; D not certain. Germline V lookup: CDR1 LNHDA, CDR2 SQIVND (reference sequence). Deletions cut 7 bases from V and 1 base from J, with 11 bases between. CDR3 length: 14 residues. CDR3 coding DNA: TGTGCCAGTAATGAGGGAGGGAGCAATCAGCCCCAGCATTTT. Translation: CASNEGGSNQPQHF. Full variable domain (missing parts from reference TRBV19 and TRBJ1-5): DGGITQSPKYLFRKEGQNVTLSCEQNLNHDAMYWYRQDPGQGLRLIYYSQIVNDFQKGDIAEGYSVSREKKESFPLTVTSAQKNPTAFYLCASNEGGSNQPQHFGDGTRLSIL.

The V gene is TRBV6-1, the J gene TRBJ2-1; 9 bases line up with TRBD1. Germline CDR1 reads MNHNS; CDR2 reads SASEGT. J lost 3 bases, V lost 3 bases, and 3 bases had no gene match. CDR3 size: 15 residues. The CDR3 loop reads CASSEGTGLYNEQFF. The DNA of the CDR3 is TGTGCCAGCAGTGAGGGGACAGGGCTCTACAATGAGCAGTTCTTC.

The CDR3: CAIVRTPYEQYF. CDR3 sequence (DNA): TGTGCCATCGTTCGGACACCATACGAGCAGTACTTC. V usage is TRBV6-1 and J usage is TRBJ2-7; D is perhaps TRBD1 (5 bases). V gave up 10 bases and J gave up 4 bases, with 14 bases separating them. The CDR3 sequence is 12 residues long. Germline V gene data show CDR1 as MNHNS and CDR2 as SASEGT.

The V gene is TRBV6-5, the J gene TRBJ1-1; TRBD1 might be the D (5 bases). This CDR3 is 14 amino acids long. Trimming cost V 10 bases and J 3 bases, with 18 bases left between them. In germline, CDR1 is MNHEY, CDR2 SVGAGI. DNA of the CDR3: TGTGCCATCGGCGTAGGGGCAGGGTACACTGAAGCTTTCTTT. Encoded protein: CAIGVGAGYTEAFF.

V is TRBV14 and J is TRBJ2-2; D is unresolved. V was shortened by 3 bases and J by 5 bases, with 4 bases between the two germline ends. The germline V gene has CDR1 SGHDN and CDR2 FVKESK. The CDR3 has 12 amino acids. CDR3 DNA: TGTGCCAGCAGCCAGAGGACCGGGGAGCTGTTTTTT. Translating it yields CASSQRTGELFF.

This sequence joins TRBV7-9 and TRBJ2-5, with TRBD2 matching over 9 bases. The CDR3 runs 16 residues. V was clipped by 1 base and J by 2 bases; unmatched bases: 5. The germline CDR1 and CDR2 sequences are SEHNR and FQNEAQ (reference sequence). The CDR3 loop is CASSLGPSGAQETQYF. CDR3 sequence (DNA): TGTGCCAGCAGCTTAGGTCCTAGCGGGGCTCAAGAGACCCAGTACTTC.

The chain joins TRBV6-5 to TRBJ2-3; 10 nucleotides align to TRBD2. Trimming took 5 bases from V and 1 from J; bases not matched to a gene: 3. This CDR3 contains 15 residues. Per the germline V gene, CDR1 is MNHEY and CDR2 is SVGAGI. The CDR3, as DNA: TGTGCCAGCAGTCTAGCGGGGGCAGGCACAGATACGCAGTATTTT. The encoded protein is CASSLAGAGTDTQYF.

The J gene is TRBJ1-2, the V gene TRBV2; D remains ambiguous. Trimming took off 3 bases at V and 9 bases at J, with 17 bases between the two ends. In germline, CDR1 is SNHLY, CDR2 FYNNEI. CDR3 size: 14 residues. DNA for the CDR3: TGTGCCAGCAGTGAGACTGTTGTTATGGTGAGCTACACCTTC. As protein: CASSETVVMVSYTF.

CDR3 sequence: CASLEGQGGRAEAFF. The CDR3 bases are TGTGCCAGCTTAGAGGGACAGGGGGGCAGGGCTGAAGCTTTCTTT. This chain joins TRBV2 and TRBJ1-1, with 11 bases identical to TRBD1. J was trimmed by 6 bases and V by 8 bases; bases with no gene match: 11. CDR1 and CDR2 (germline): SNHLY, FYNNEI. The CDR3 contains 15 residues.

This clone was found once. The chain links TRBV15 to TRBJ1-1, with D hard to call. Germline lookup yields CDR1 LNHNV and CDR2 YYDKDF (reference sequence). The CDR3 is made up of 14 amino acids. Trimming removed 0 bases from V and 6 bases from J, with 11 bases in between. Here the CDR3 DNA reads TGTGCCACCAGCAGAGATGCTGGTGATCCTGAAGCTTTCTTT. Translated, it gives CATSRDAGDPEAFF.

The V call is TRBV28, the J call TRBJ1-5, with no clear D. This CDR3 has 14 residues. Germline CDR1 and CDR2: MDHEN and SYDVKM. The V and J ends lost 4 bases and 0 bases respectively, with 7 bases between them. The CDR3 region is CASSYDYSNQPQHF. The CDR3 DNA sequence: TGTGCCAGCAGTTACGATTATAGCAATCAGCCCCAGCATTTT.

V and J are TRBV6-4 and TRBJ1-5, with unresolved D. Trimming shortened V by 8 bases and J by 4 bases, and 24 bases separated the two germline ends. Germline CDR1 MRHNA, CDR2 SNTAGT. The CDR3 has 17 residues. DNA of the CDR3: TGTGCCAGCTTAGAGAGTCCAGCCCAGTTTGATAATCAGCCCCAGCATTTT. It is translated as CASLESPAQFDNQPQHF.

This rearrangement joins TRBV5-1 to TRBJ2-7; 9 nucleotides line up with TRBD1. The ends lost 3 bases at V and 3 bases at J; junction bases unmatched: 10. From germline, CDR1 is SGHRS and CDR2 YFSETQ. The CDR3 totals 16 residues. DNA of the CDR3: TGCGCCAGCAGCTGGACCACGGGACAGGGCAACTACGAGCAGTACTTC. Protein sequence: CASSWTTGQGNYEQYF. Together with reference TRBV5-1 and TRBJ2-7, the CDR3 gives the full variable domain: KAGVTQTPRYLIKTRGQQVTLSCSPISGHRSVSWYQQTPGQGLQFLFEYFSETQRNKGNFPGRFSGRQFSNSRSEMNVSTLELGDSALYLCASSWTTGQGNYEQYFGPGTRLTVT.